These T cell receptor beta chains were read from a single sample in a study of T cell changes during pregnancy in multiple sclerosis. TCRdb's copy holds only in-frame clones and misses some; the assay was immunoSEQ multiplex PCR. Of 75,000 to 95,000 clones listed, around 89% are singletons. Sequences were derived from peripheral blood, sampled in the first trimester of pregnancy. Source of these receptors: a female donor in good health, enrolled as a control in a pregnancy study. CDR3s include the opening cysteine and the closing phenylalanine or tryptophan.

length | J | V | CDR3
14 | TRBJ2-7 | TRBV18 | CASSPLGQRDEQYF
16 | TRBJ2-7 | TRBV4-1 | CASSQSAREGPYEQYF
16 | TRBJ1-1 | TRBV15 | CATSRGLGQLNTEAFF
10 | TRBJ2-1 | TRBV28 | CASRNFEQFF
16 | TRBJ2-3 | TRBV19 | CASSPLTSGTTDTQYF
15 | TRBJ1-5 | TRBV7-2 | CASSFQGLINQPQHF
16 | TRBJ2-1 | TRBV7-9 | CASSSLGGDSVNEQFF
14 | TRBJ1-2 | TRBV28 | CASSITGPPYGYTF
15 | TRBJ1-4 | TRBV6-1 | CASRKAGTGNEKLFF
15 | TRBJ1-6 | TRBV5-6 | CASSSGTGRGSPLHF
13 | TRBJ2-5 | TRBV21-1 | CASSKRGRETQYF
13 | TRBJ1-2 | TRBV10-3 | CAIRPGQSYGYTF
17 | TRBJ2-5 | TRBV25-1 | CASSEYVGQGIRETQYF
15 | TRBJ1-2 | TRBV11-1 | CASSLAGRIGYGYTF
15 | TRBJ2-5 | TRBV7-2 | CASSPQRGDQETQYF
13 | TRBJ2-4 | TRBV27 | CASRRQGGNIQYF
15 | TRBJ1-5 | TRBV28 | CASSFRGPSNQPQHF
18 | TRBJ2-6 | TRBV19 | CASTTDLGGYGGANVLTF
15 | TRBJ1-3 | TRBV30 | CAWGTGGHSGNTIYF
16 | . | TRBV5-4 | CASSLERGQKIYEQYF
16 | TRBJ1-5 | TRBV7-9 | CASSLSVQTNNQPQHF
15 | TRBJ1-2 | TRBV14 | CASSQIRQGNNGYTF
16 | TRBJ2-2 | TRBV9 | CASSVATGMNTGELFF
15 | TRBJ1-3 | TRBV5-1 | CASSLTGRGENTIYF
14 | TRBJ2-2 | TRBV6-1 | CASTTGTDTGELFF
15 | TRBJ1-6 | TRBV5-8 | CASSLLRTENSPLHF
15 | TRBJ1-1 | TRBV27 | CASSPLTGMNTEAFF
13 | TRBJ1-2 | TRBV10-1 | CASSEQGVGGYTF
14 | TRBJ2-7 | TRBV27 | CASSFLTRPYEQYF
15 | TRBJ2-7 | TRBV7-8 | CASSSQSGGQDEQYF
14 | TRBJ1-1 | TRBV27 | CASSLYERNTEAFF
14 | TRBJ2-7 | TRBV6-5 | CASSYGQGAYEQYF
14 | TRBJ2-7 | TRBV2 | CASRVDRGPYEQYF
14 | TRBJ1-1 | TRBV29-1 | CSVEVGGTNTEAFF
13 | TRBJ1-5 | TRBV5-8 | CASSLAGLQPQHF
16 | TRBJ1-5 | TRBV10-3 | CAISAHFGQGGQPQHF
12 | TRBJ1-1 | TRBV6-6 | CASSRGRTEAFF
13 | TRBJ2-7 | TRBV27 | CASSFSGSGEQYF
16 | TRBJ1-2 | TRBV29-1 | CSVDALGQGGNYGYTF